Detailed here is one T cell receptor beta chain. Germline-derived CDR1 and CDR2 are SGDLS and YYNGEE. V lost 4 bases and J lost 2, with 19 bases in between. The CDR3 runs 17 residues. The data derive from a study of CD8 T cells in Susac syndrome. With random hexamers, reverse transcription was performed on about 0.45 to 1 ug of RNA. An immunoSEQ multiplex PCR generated amplified TCR beta CDR3 products spanning 54 Vbeta and 13 Jbeta. TCRdb re-analysed the immunoSEQ multiplex PCR reads in MiXCR, keeping a single row per CDR3 protein. The repertoire holds approximately 170,000 distinct CDR3 sequences, with roughly 95% as singletons.

What was sequenced was CD4+ T cells from PBMCs. This clonotype originated in a human donor with multiple sclerosis. The rearrangement joins TRBV9 to TRBJ1-3; possible D gene TRBD1, 5 bases. The CDR3 nucleotides read TGTGCCAGCAGCCCCCGGCCAGGGAGAAGCGCTGGAAACACCATATATTTT. This sequence encodes CASSPRPGRSAGNTIYF. The full variable domain, its missing parts supplied by reference TRBV9 and TRBJ1-3, is DSGVTQTPKHLITATGQRVTLRCSPRSGDLSVYWYQQSLDQGLQFLIQYYNGEERAKGNILERFSAQQFPDLHSELNLSSLELGDSALYFCASSPRPGRSAGNTIYFGEGSWLTVV.